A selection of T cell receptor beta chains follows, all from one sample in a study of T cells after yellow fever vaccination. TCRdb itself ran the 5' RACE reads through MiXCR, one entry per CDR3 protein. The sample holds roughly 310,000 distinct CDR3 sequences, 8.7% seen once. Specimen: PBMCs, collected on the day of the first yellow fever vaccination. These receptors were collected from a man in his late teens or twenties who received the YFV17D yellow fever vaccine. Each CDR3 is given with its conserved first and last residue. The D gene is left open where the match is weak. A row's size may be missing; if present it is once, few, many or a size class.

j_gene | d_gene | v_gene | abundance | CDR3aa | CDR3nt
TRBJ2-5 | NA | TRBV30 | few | CAWNKGTQETQYF | TGTGCCTGGAATAAGGGAACCCAAGAGACCCAGTACTTC
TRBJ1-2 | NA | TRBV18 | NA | CASSPEAVYGYTF | TGTGCCAGCTCACCGGAGGCGGTCTATGGCTACACCTTC
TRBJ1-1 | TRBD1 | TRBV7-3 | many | CASRWDRGTNTEAFF | TGTGCCAGCAGGTGGGACAGGGGAACTAACACTGAAGCTTTCTTT
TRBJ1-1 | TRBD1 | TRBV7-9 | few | CASSSQGAYTEAFF | TGTGCCAGCAGCTCCCAGGGGGCTTACACTGAAGCTTTCTTT
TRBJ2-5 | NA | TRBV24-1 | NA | CATSPRVYTSANKETQYF | TGTGCCACCAGCCCAAGGGTTTATACCTCGGCGAATAAAGAGACCCAGTACTTC
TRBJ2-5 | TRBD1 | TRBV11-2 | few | CASSLEAVGTGGWEQETQYF | TGTGCCAGCAGCTTAGAGGCCGTGGGGACAGGGGGATGGGAGCAAGAGACCCAGTACTTC
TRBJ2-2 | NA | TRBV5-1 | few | CASSTANTGELFF | TGCGCCAGCAGCACCGCGAACACCGGGGAGCTGTTTTTT
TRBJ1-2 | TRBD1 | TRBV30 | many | CAWRPPGQGYGYTF | TGTGCCTGGCGACCCCCGGGACAGGGATATGGCTACACCTTC
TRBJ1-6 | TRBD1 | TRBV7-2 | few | CASSLVGDREIPLHF | TGTGCCAGCAGCTTAGTCGGGGACAGGGAAATCCCCCTCCACTTT
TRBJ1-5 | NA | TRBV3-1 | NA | CASGGMGPPQHF | TGTGCCAGCGGGGGGATGGGGCCGCCCCAGCATTTT
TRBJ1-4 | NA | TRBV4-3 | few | CASSQDRAGKEKLFF | TGCGCCAGCAGCCAAGATAGGGCAGGAAAGGAAAAACTGTTTTTT
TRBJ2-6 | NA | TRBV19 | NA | CASSIDSGANVLTF | TGTGCCAGTAGTATAGACTCTGGGGCCAACGTCCTGACTTTC
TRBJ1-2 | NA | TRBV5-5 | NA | CASSPTGREGVYGYTF | TGTGCCAGCAGCCCGACAGGCCGGGAGGGGGTCTATGGCTACACCTTC
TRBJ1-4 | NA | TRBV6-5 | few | CASSYGQMTNEKLFF | TGTGCCAGCAGTTACGGTCAGATGACTAATGAAAAACTGTTTTTT
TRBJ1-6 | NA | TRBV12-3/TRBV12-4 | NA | CASNIDRYSPLHF | TGTGCCAGCAATATAGACCGATATTCACCCCTCCACTTT
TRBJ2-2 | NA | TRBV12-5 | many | CASIGGDGELFF | TGTGCTAGTATCGGGGGAGACGGGGAGCTGTTTTTT
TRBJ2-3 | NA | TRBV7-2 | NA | CASSLSTGRGAGEGQYF | TGTGCCAGCAGTCTTTCAACGGGACGGGGGGCGGGCGAGGGGCAGTATTTT
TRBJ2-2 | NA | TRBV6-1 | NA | CASSVGGSAGHQNTGELFF | TGTGCCAGCAGTGTAGGGGGTAGTGCGGGACACCAGAACACCGGGGAGCTGTTTTTT
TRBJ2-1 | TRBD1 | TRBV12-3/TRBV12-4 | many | CASRWTGNEQFF | TGTGCCAGCAGGTGGACAGGCAATGAGCAGTTCTTC
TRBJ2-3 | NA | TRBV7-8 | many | CASSLGGGVDTQYF | TGTGCCAGCAGCTTAGGAGGGGGGGTGGATACGCAGTATTTT
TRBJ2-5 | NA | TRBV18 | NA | CASSQAYQETQYF | TGTGCCAGCTCACAGGCGTACCAAGAGACCCAGTACTTC
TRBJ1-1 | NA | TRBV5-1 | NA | CASSPAPVGTGRPEAFF | TGCGCCAGCAGCCCGGCCCCCGTAGGTACCGGGAGGCCTGAAGCTTTCTTT
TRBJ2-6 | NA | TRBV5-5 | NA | CASSLIGGISGANVLTF | TGTGCCAGCAGCTTGATTGGGGGCATCTCTGGGGCCAACGTCCTGACTTTC
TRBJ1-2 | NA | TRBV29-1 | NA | CSVEEEEGYYGYTF | TGCAGCGTTGAAGAGGAGGAGGGCTACTATGGCTACACCTTC
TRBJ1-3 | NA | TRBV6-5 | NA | CASSYVSGIGYTIYF | TGTGCCAGCAGTTATGTGTCGGGTATAGGATACACCATATATTTT
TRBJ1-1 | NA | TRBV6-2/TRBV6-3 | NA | CASSYEHANTEDFF | TGTGCCAGCAGCTATGAGCACGCGAACACTGAAGATTTCTTT
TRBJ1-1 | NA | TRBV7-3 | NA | CASSLGRASNTEAFF | TGTGCCAGCAGCTTGGGCAGGGCTTCGAACACTGAAGCTTTCTTT
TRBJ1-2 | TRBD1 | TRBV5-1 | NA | CASSYGQAYGYTF | TGCGCCAGCAGCTATGGACAGGCCTATGGCTACACCTTC
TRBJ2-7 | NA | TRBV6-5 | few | CASSYSIGGFEQYF | TGTGCCAGCAGTTACTCGATCGGGGGTTTCGAGCAGTACTTC
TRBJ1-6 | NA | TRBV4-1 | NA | CASSPQGPNSPLHF | TGCGCCAGCAGCCCGCAGGGTCCCAATTCACCCCTCCACTTT
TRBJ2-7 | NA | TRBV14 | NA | CASSQDWTPYYEQYF | TGTGCCAGCAGCCAAGATTGGACACCATACTACGAGCAGTACTTC
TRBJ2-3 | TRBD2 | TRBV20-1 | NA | CSARTAGVTQYF | TGCAGTGCTAGGACAGCGGGGGTTACGCAGTATTTT